These 8 T cell receptor beta chains were sequenced from one sample in a study of blood T cell repertoires in COVID-19. TCRdb's table, derived via immunoSEQ multiplex PCR, lists solely in-frame clones and lacks some. The repertoire includes 400,000 to 550,000 clones, 80% to 90% of them detected once, and around 4.4% sits in the top ten. Sample: peripheral blood. These receptor sequences come from a woman aged 25 to 45 with acute or convalescent COVID-19.

The chain uses TRBV5-1 and TRBJ1-1; D is ambiguous. The germline V gene encodes CDR1 SGHRS and CDR2 YFSETQ. This CDR3 is built from 13 residues. Trimming cost V 0 bases and J 1 base, with 4 bases left between them. The chain's CDR3 is CASSLGPNTEAFF. Here the CDR3 DNA reads TGCGCCAGCAGCTTGGGGCCGAACACTGAAGCTTTCTTT.

V usage is TRBV5-1 and J usage is TRBJ2-5; the D gene is possibly TRBD1 (5 bases). The CDR3 consists of 14 residues. CDR1 and CDR2 from the germline V gene are SGHRS and YFSETQ. Trimming took 0 bases from V and 0 from J, leaving 6 bases between them. The CDR3 spells CASSLEGYQETQYF. CDR3 nucleotide sequence: TGCGCCAGCAGCTTGGAGGGGTACCAAGAGACCCAGTACTTC.

The CDR3 region is CASSLGRQTHTEAFF. The DNA of the CDR3 is TGCGCCAGCAGCTTGGGGCGACAGACCCACACTGAAGCTTTCTTT. The chain employs TRBV5-1 and TRBJ1-1; a weak D match, TRBD1 (5 bases). V lost 0 bases and J lost 3, with 12 bases in between. Germline CDR1 SGHRS, CDR2 YFSETQ. This CDR3 spans 15 amino acids.

The rearrangement joins TRBV9 to TRBJ2-3; 9 bases agree with TRBD2. This CDR3 has 16 amino acids. Losses at the gene ends were 4 bases for V and 3 bases for J; bases not matched to a gene: 9. Germline V gene lookup returns CDR1 SGDLS and CDR2 YYNGEE. CDR3 sequence: CASSSGGGAFTDTQYF. The CDR3 DNA follows: TGTGCCAGCAGCTCCGGCGGGGGGGCCTTTACAGATACGCAGTATTTT.

In DNA form, the CDR3 reads TGTGCCAGCAGTTCCGGACAGGGGGCTCGGGAGCAGTACTTC. Translating gives CASSSGQGAREQYF. The rearrangement uses TRBV28 and TRBJ2-7, with 11 bases fitting TRBD1. With 4 bases clipped from V and 7 bases from J, the junction kept 6 bases outside the gene matches. CDR1 and CDR2 from the germline V gene are MDHEN and SYDVKM. This CDR3 has 14 amino acids.

This clone showed up just a few times. This chain joins TRBV2 and TRBJ2-5; 10 bases map to TRBD2. CDR3 length equals 14 residues. The V and J ends lost 8 bases and 5 bases, in that order; junction bases with no gene match: 8. The germline V gene encodes CDR1 SNHLY and CDR2 FYNNEI. CDR3 in DNA: TGTGCCAGCTCCAGCGGGGGGGCCAGGGAGACCCAGTACTTC. This translates into CASSSGGARETQYF.

The chain couples TRBV7-9 to TRBJ2-7; the match to TRBD2 covers 7 bases. The CDR3 is made up of 15 amino acids. Per germline, CDR1 SEHNR and CDR2 FQNEAQ (reference sequence). Unmatched junction bases numbered 16, after V lost 5 bases and J lost 9 bases. The CDR3 here is CASSVYTGGTVVQYF. In DNA, the CDR3 is TGTGCCAGCAGCGTATACACGGGGGGTACCGTGGTGCAGTACTTC.

The chain combines TRBV15 with TRBJ1-3; a possible D gene is TRBD1 (6 bases). The CDR3 totals 16 residues. V lost 3 bases and J 2 bases, leaving 14 bases between the germline ends. The germline V gene has CDR1 LNHNV and CDR2 YYDKDF (reference sequence). The CDR3 DNA follows: TGTGCCACCAGCAGCCGAGGGGGGGGCCCTGGAAACACCATATATTTT. Translated: CATSSRGGGPGNTIYF.